In this sample, the clone carrying this T cell receptor beta chain turned up many times. Its antigen is unidentified. This entry comes from a study of CD8 T cells in ankylosing spondylitis. Study-wide points: Disease-linked clones had a CD8+ phenotype and relatively low frequency in peripheral blood. From matched ankylosing spondylitis synovial fluid, disease-linked clones were reportedly recovered at significantly enriched levels. Earlier literature documents some of the motif variants in reactive arthritis synovial fluid and blood.

The CDR3 runs 16 residues. V was trimmed by 4 bases and J by 0 bases, leaving 13 bases between them. Quantitative barcoded 5'-RACE was used to prepare TCR beta libraries. TCRdb reprocessed the 5' RACE reads with MiXCR, giving one entry per CDR3 protein. The table includes more than 150,000 distinct CDR3 sequences, roughly 18% detected once. The receptor was derived from a male donor under 30 with ankylosing spondylitis or in good health (not recorded which). Input material: blood, either unsorted or a sorted T cell fraction (not recorded which). The rearrangement joins TRBV12-3 or TRBV12-4 to TRBJ2-1, with unresolved D. CDR3 sequence reads: CASSSKFIGSYNEQFF. The CDR3 nucleotides read TGTGCCAGCAGTTCCAAATTTATTGGCTCCTACAATGAGCAGTTCTTC.